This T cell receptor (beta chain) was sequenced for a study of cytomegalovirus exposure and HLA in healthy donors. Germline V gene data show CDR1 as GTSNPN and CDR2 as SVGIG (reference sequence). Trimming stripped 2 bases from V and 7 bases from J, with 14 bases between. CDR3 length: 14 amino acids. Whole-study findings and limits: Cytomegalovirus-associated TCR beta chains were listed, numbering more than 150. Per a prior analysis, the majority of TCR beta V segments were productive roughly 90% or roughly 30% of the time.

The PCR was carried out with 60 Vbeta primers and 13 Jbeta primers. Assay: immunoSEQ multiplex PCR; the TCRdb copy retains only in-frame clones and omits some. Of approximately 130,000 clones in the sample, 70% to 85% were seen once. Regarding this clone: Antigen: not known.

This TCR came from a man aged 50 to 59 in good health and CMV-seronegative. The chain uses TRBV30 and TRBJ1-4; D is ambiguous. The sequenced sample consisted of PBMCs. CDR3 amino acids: CAWSFGGVGEKLFF. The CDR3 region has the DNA TGTGCCTGGAGTTTTGGCGGGGTCGGTGAAAAACTGTTTTTT.